This passage covers 3 T cell receptor beta chains from one sample sequenced in a study of STAT5B mutations in CD4+ large granular lymphocyte leukemia. Sequencing used immunoSEQ multiplex PCR; TCRdb keeps in-frame clones, though not all of them. The sample consists of about 20,000 clones, around 81% of them appearing once. The source material was CD4+ T cells from blood buffy coats. Source of these receptors: a human donor in good health.

The chain employs TRBV5-6 and TRBJ2-2; D might be TRBD1 (7 bases). Germline CDR1 reads SGHDT; CDR2 reads YYEEEE. The V gene lost 7 bases and the J gene lost 0 bases, with 10 bases spanning the gap. This CDR3 spans 14 amino acids. The CDR3: CASAGQSNTGELFF. In nucleotides, the CDR3 is TGTGCCAGCGCGGGACAGTCGAACACCGGGGAGCTGTTTTTT.

This chain joins TRBV4-3 and TRBJ2-2, with 9 positions matching TRBD2. The V segment lost 0 bases and the J segment 7 bases; nucleotides outside the gene matches: 12. Germline assignment: CDR1 LGHNA and CDR2 YSLEER. CDR3 size: 18 residues. The CDR3 DNA reads as TGCGCCAGCAGCCAAGATCTTCCTGGCGGGGGGGCAGGCGGGGAGCTGTTTTTT. Its protein is CASSQDLPGGGAGGELFF.

The V call is TRBV6-4, the J call TRBJ1-2; no firm D call. The germline gives CDR1 MRHNA, CDR2 SNTAGT. V was pared by 3 bases and J by 8 bases, with 10 bases between. There are 12 residues in the CDR3. The CDR3 region has the DNA TGTGCCAGCAGTGATAGTGCTGGGGGCTACACCTTC. Its protein product is CASSDSAGGYTF.